A selection of T cell receptor beta chains follows, all from one sample in a study of blood T cell repertoires in COVID-19. Some clones are missing from TCRdb's copy, which holds only in-frame ones; the method was immunoSEQ multiplex PCR. The repertoire holds around 200,000 clones, with roughly 86% as singletons. Sequenced: peripheral blood. The receptors were gathered from a man in his forties or fifties with active or convalescent COVID-19. CDR3s include the opening cysteine and the closing phenylalanine or tryptophan. The D gene is left open where the match is weak. Clone size is shown for a subset of rows, as once, few, many or a class of expanded clone.

d_gene,j_gene,v_gene,len,abundance,CDR3nt,CDR3aa
NA,TRBJ1-5,TRBV12-3/TRBV12-4,13,NA,TGTGCCAGCAGCCAGACCAGGGATCAGCCCCAGCATTTT,CASSQTRDQPQHF
TRBD1,TRBJ2-2,TRBV11-3,16,NA,TGTGCCAGCAGCTCAGGACAGGGCGGGTTTGCCGGGGAGCTGTTTTTT,CASSSGQGGFAGELFF
NA,TRBJ2-3,TRBV28,16,once,TGTGCCAGCAGCTCTTGGGGGGAGGAAAGCACAGATACGCAGTATTTT,CASSSWGEESTDTQYF
NA,TRBJ1-5,TRBV5-1,15,NA,TGCGCCAGCAGCTTGGTTGCGGGGAAGGATCAGCCCCAGCATTTT,CASSLVAGKDQPQHF
NA,TRBJ1-2,TRBV4-2,13,NA,TGTGCCAGCAGCCAGATCAGGGGAGAGGGCTACACCTTC,CASSQIRGEGYTF
NA,TRBJ2-2,TRBV24-1,15,few,TGTGCCACCAGGCCGGGCAGGGGAGAAACCGGGGAGCTGTTTTTT,CATRPGRGETGELFF
NA,TRBJ2-7,TRBV25-1,12,NA,TGTGCCAGCAGTTTCAGCTCCTACGAGCAGTACTTC,CASSFSSYEQYF
NA,TRBJ2-7,TRBV30,14,once,TGTGCCTGGACCCCTGCTGGGGCGGTTGGTGAGCAGTACTTC,CAWTPAGAVGEQYF
TRBD1,TRBJ2-4,TRBV28,17,NA,TGTGCCAGCAGGCGGACCGGGACAGGGGAAACCAAAAACATTCAGTACTTC,CASRRTGTGETKNIQYF
NA,TRBJ1-4,TRBV7-9,14,NA,TGTGCCAGCAGCCGGAGTTCAACTAATGAAAAACTGTTTTTT,CASSRSSTNEKLFF
NA,TRBJ2-7,TRBV28,14,once,TGTGCCAGCAGTTTACGTACAGTCTCCTACGAGCAGTACTTC,CASSLRTVSYEQYF
NA,TRBJ2-7,TRBV12-3/TRBV12-4,13,NA,TGTGCCAGCAGTTTCCACAGCTCCTACGAGCAGTACTTC,CASSFHSSYEQYF
NA,TRBJ2-2,TRBV6-5,14,NA,TGTGCCAGCAGCCACCTACTGAACACCGGGGAGCTGTTTTTT,CASSHLLNTGELFF
NA,TRBJ2-1,TRBV5-4,14,NA,TGTGCCAGCAGCCGCCCGGGCGGGCTGGATGAGCAGTTCTTC,CASSRPGGLDEQFF
NA,TRBJ1-5,TRBV27,14,NA,TGTGCCAGCAGTTCGGGGAATGCCGATCAGCCCCAGCATTTT,CASSSGNADQPQHF
NA,TRBJ2-1,TRBV24-1,18,NA,TGTGCCACCAGTGATCCTGGCCCGGGACAAAGCTCCTACAATGAGCAGTTCTTC,CATSDPGPGQSSYNEQFF
TRBD2,TRBJ2-1,TRBV27,17,few,TGTGCCAGCAGCCTTTCTAGCGGGGGGGCATTCCACAATGAGCAGTTCTTC,CASSLSSGGAFHNEQFF
NA,TRBJ2-1,TRBV10-3,11,NA,TGTGCCATCAGTGGGGGTGGGGAGGAGTTCTTC,CAISGGGEEFF
NA,TRBJ2-1,TRBV28,12,NA,TGTGCCAGCCGCAGGCAGGGCAATGAGCAGTTCTTC,CASRRQGNEQFF
NA,TRBJ2-7,TRBV11-2,16,NA,TGTGCCAGCAGCTTAGTGTCCGGACAGAACACCTACGAGCAGTACTTC,CASSLVSGQNTYEQYF
TRBD2,TRBJ2-7,TRBV28,14,once,TGTGCCAGCAGTTTCGGGGGGAGGTCCTACGAGCAGTACTTC,CASSFGGRSYEQYF
NA,TRBJ1-6,TRBV30,14,NA,TGTGCCTGGAGTGTACGGACTCTTAATTCACCCCTCCACTTT,CAWSVRTLNSPLHF
NA,TRBJ2-1,TRBV6-2/TRBV6-3,17,NA,TGTGCCAGCAGTGGGACGACAGGTTCGAGCTCCTACAATGAGCAGTTCTTC,CASSGTTGSSSYNEQFF